These 15 T cell receptor beta chains share one sample of origin, sequenced in a study of T cells in Graves' hyperthyroidism and ophthalmopathy. RNA transcripts yielded amplified TCR beta CDR3 regions. First-round RT-PCR with HTBI primers amplified the TCR CDR3 region. TCRdb itself ran the multiplex PCR reads through MiXCR, one entry per CDR3 protein. In the table there are roughly 510,000 distinct CDR3 sequences, approximately 49% of which are singletons. Material for sequencing was peripheral blood or thyroid tissue (not recorded which). The receptors stem from an adult woman with Graves' disease, either hyperthyroidism or ophthalmopathy (not recorded which).

The V gene is TRBV19, the J gene TRBJ1-5, with D possibly TRBD1 on 5 matching bases. Germline loops: CDR1 LNHDA, CDR2 SQIVND (reference sequence). There are 15 residues in the CDR3. V lost 6 bases to trimming and J lost 2 bases, with 14 bases between them. DNA for the CDR3: TGTGCCAGTAGCAGGGTTTCGCAGGGCAATCAGCCCCAGCATTTT. It encodes CASSRVSQGNQPQHF.

The sample holds many counts of this clonotype. This rearrangement joins TRBV6-5 to TRBJ1-3; D remains unclear. Trimming shortened V by 6 bases and J by 0 bases, and 9 bases separated the two germline ends. From germline, CDR1 is MNHEY and CDR2 SVGAGI. The CDR3 runs 14 residues. The CDR3 sequence: CASSAHPSGNTIYF. As DNA, the CDR3 is TGTGCCAGCAGCGCCCACCCCTCTGGAAACACCATATATTTT.

This clonotype came up many times. The chain links TRBV20-1 to TRBJ1-5, with TRBD1 matching 9 bases. The CDR3 loop spans 14 amino acids. V shed 6 bases and J 2 bases; nucleotides not matched to a gene: 5. Germline CDR1 is DFQATT and CDR2 is SNEGSKA (reference sequence). The CDR3 here is CSAIRQGGNQPQHF. The CDR3 DNA reads as TGCAGTGCCATACGACAGGGGGGCAATCAGCCCCAGCATTTT.

This clonotype occurred a few times. The chain employs TRBV24-1 and TRBJ2-5, with D tentatively TRBD1 (5 bases). CDR1 and CDR2 (germline): KGHDR, SFDVKD. Trimming removed 4 bases at V and 3 bases at J, with 14 bases between. The CDR3 is 15 residues long. The DNA of the CDR3 is TGTGCCACCAGTGACAACCTCGGACAAGAAGAGACCCAGTACTTC. This gives the protein CATSDNLGQEETQYF.

The chain combines TRBV7-6 with TRBJ2-5; the D call may be TRBD1 or TRBD2 (5 bases each). The V gene lost 3 bases and the J gene lost 4 bases, with 15 bases spanning the gap. Looked up from germline, CDR1 is SGHVS and CDR2 is FNYEAQ. This CDR3 spans 15 amino acids. The CDR3 region is CASSFTASGRETQYF. The CDR3 DNA sequence: TGTGCCAGCAGCTTCACCGCCTCGGGGCGAGAGACCCAGTACTTC.

The chain joins TRBV2 to TRBJ2-7; D is unclear. There are 13 residues in the CDR3. With 6 bases removed from V and 2 bases from J, the gap between germline ends came to 11 bases. The germline gives CDR1 SNHLY, CDR2 FYNNEI. CDR3 protein: CASRRTAPYEQYF. The CDR3 DNA reads TGTGCCAGCAGGAGGACCGCGCCCTACGAGCAGTACTTC.

This chain connects TRBV7-9 to TRBJ2-7; 7 bases align to TRBD1. The CDR3 consists of 12 residues. Germline CDR1 and CDR2: SEHNR and FQNEAQ (reference sequence). Trimming cost V 6 bases and J 4 bases; bases outside gene matches: 3. The CDR3 DNA reads as TGTGCCAGCAGGGGACAGCCATACGAGCAGTACTTC. It is translated as CASRGQPYEQYF.

This chain links TRBV5-4 with TRBJ2-7; 7 positions agree with TRBD1. Trimming at V came to 4 bases and at J to 1 base, leaving 5 bases not matched to a gene. The CDR3 sequence is 14 residues long. Looked up from germline, CDR1 is SGHNT and CDR2 is YYREEE (reference sequence). The CDR3 is CASSGTDGSYEQYF. The CDR3 nucleotides are TGTGCCAGCAGCGGGACAGACGGGTCCTACGAGCAGTACTTC.

The V call is TRBV29-1, the J call TRBJ1-2; 10 bases line up with TRBD1. V lost 6 bases and J lost 11; bases outside the gene matches: 6. The CDR3 loop spans 11 amino acids. Germline V gene data show CDR1 as SQVTM and CDR2 as ANQGSEA. The CDR3 region is CSVDGQGEYTF. For the CDR3, the DNA is TGCAGCGTAGATGGACAGGGGGAATACACCTTC.

The gene calls are TRBV12-3 or TRBV12-4 and TRBJ1-2; no definite D call. The CDR3 is 12 residues long. V lost 3 bases and J 2 bases, leaving 4 bases between the germline ends. The CDR3 here is CASSLRNYGYTF. The CDR3 region has the DNA TGTGCCAGCAGTTTGAGAAACTATGGCTACACCTTC.

At least ten counts were recorded for this clonotype. The rearrangement links TRBV4-2 to TRBJ2-5, with D unresolved. The CDR3 is 15 amino acids. V was cut by 0 bases and J by 0 bases, with 8 bases left in between. Germline-derived CDR1 and CDR2 are LGHNA and YNFKEQ. CDR3 DNA: TGTGCCAGCAGCCAAGAGGCGGAGTACCAAGAGACCCAGTACTTC. Translating it yields CASSQEAEYQETQYF.

The chain links TRBV19 to TRBJ1-1; tentative D call: TRBD1 (5 bases). With 6 bases removed from V and 0 bases from J, the gap between germline ends came to 14 bases. CDR3 length: 15 residues. CDR1 LNHDA and CDR2 SQIVND come from the germline V gene (reference sequence). The CDR3 sequence: CASSATPQVNTEAFF. The CDR3, as DNA: TGTGCCAGTAGCGCAACCCCACAGGTGAACACTGAAGCTTTCTTT.

The rearrangement links TRBV5-1 to TRBJ2-6; D is unclear. Trimming left V 2 bases short and J 0 bases short, with 6 bases between. The germline V gene encodes CDR1 SGHRS and CDR2 YFSETQ. The CDR3 is made up of 15 amino acids. The CDR3 sequence is CASSLIGSGANVLTF. CDR3 DNA: TGCGCCAGCAGCTTAATCGGCTCTGGGGCCAACGTCCTGACTTTC.

As to this clonotype: The junction shows a germline mismatch at one end, possibly a read error. The chain links TRBV7-3 to TRBJ2-7, with D perhaps TRBD2 (5 bases). Germline values: CDR1 SGHTA, CDR2 FQGTGA. There are 12 residues in the CDR3. The CDR3 sequence is CASRSTGGELYF. In nucleotides, the CDR3 is TGTGCCAGCAGGAGTACGGGTGGGGAGCTGTACTTC.

This clonotype was detected many times. The gene calls are TRBV9 and TRBJ1-2; D remains unclear. Germline V lookup: CDR1 SGDLS, CDR2 YYNGEE. The length of the CDR3 is 15 residues. V lost 3 bases to trimming and J lost 4 bases, with 16 bases between them. The CDR3 DNA reads as TGTGCCAGCAGCGGGTCCGGGGAGTTCATCTATGGCTACACCTTC. It codes for CASSGSGEFIYGYTF.